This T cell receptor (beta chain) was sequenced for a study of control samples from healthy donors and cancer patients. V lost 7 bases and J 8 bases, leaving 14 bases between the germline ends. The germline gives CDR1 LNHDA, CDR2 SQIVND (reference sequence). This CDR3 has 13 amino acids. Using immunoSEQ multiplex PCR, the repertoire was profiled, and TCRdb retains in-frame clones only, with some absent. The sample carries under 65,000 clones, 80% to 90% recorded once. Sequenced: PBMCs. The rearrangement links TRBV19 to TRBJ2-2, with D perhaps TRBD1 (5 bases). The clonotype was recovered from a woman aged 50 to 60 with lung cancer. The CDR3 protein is CASMDTPRGELFF. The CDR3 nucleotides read TGTGCCAGTATGGACACACCAAGGGGGGAGCTGTTTTTT.